These 27 T cell receptor beta chains share one sample of origin, sequenced in a study of blood T cell repertoires in COVID-19. TCRdb keeps only in-frame clones here, not all; method: immunoSEQ multiplex PCR. The sample records 200,000 to 250,000 clones, more than 65% being singletons. The sample comprised peripheral blood. All receptors derive from a woman aged 25 to 39 who had recovered from COVID-19.

The chain has TRBV7-9 and TRBJ2-2, with D perhaps matching TRBD1 (5 bases). CDR1 SEHNR and CDR2 FQNEAQ come from the germline V gene (reference sequence). Trimming left V 0 bases short and J 4 bases short, with 12 bases between. The CDR3 contains 16 residues. The DNA of the CDR3 is TGTGCCAGCAGCTTAGCGCGCAGGGTGGGCACCGGGGAGCTGTTTTTT. It translates to CASSLARRVGTGELFF.

The chain links TRBV15 to TRBJ2-2, with a possible D match to TRBD1 (5 bases). This CDR3 comprises 14 residues. Trimming cost V 7 bases and J 4 bases, with 13 bases left between them. Germline V lookup: CDR1 LNHNV, CDR2 YYDKDF (reference sequence). Here the CDR3 DNA reads TGTGCCACCAAGACAGACTGGGGCACCGGGGAGCTGTTTTTT. This gives the protein CATKTDWGTGELFF.

This clone has just a few counts. The chain recombines TRBV28 with TRBJ2-6; no clear D. Germline lookup yields CDR1 MDHEN and CDR2 SYDVKM. The CDR3 runs to 17 residues. Trimming stripped 11 bases from V and 0 bases from J, with 20 bases between. Here the CDR3 DNA reads TGTGCCGCCCTCCGGTCCTCATCTGCCTCTGGGGCCAACGTCCTGACTTTC. This sequence encodes CAALRSSSASGANVLTF.

CDR3 amino acids: CASSPGGDYGYTF. CDR3 DNA: TGCGCCAGCAGCCCAGGGGGCGACTATGGCTACACCTTC. The rearrangement links TRBV5-1 to TRBJ1-2; TRBD1 agrees at 8 bases. V shed 4 bases and J 3 bases; nucleotides not matched to a gene: 2. Germline V CDR1 and CDR2: SGHRS, YFSETQ. CDR3 length: 13 residues.

V and J are TRBV10-3 and TRBJ1-5; no clear D gene. This CDR3 region has 13 residues. The germline gives CDR1 ENHRY, CDR2 SYGVKD. The germline V and J ends were trimmed by 2 bases and 2 bases, with 4 bases remaining between them. As DNA, the CDR3 is TGTGCCATCAGTGAGCTCGGCAATCAGCCCCAGCATTTT. The encoded protein is CAISELGNQPQHF.

The chain uses TRBV30 and TRBJ1-3; 9 bases match TRBD1. Germline CDR1 GTSNPN, CDR2 SVGIG (reference sequence). The CDR3 covers 15 residues. The junction had 6 bases not matched to a gene; V was cut back by 6 bases and J by 0 bases. CDR3 in DNA: TGTGCCTGTTCACAGGGGGCCAACTCTGGAAACACCATATATTTT. Encoded protein: CACSQGANSGNTIYF.

The chain links TRBV19 to TRBJ2-5; D is possibly TRBD1 (5 bases). Germline CDR1 reads LNHDA; CDR2 reads SQIVND (reference sequence). CDR3 size: 13 residues. V was trimmed by 6 bases and J by 2 bases, leaving 10 bases between them. Here the CDR3 reads CASSHDSQETQYF. CDR3 DNA: TGTGCCAGTAGCCATGACAGTCAAGAGACCCAGTACTTC.

The chain couples TRBV28 to TRBJ2-3; 10 bases align to TRBD1. CDR3 length: 16 amino acids. J lost 3 bases, V lost 8 bases, and 11 bases had no gene match. Germline V gene data show CDR1 as MDHEN and CDR2 as SYDVKM. The CDR3 bases are TGTGCCAGCTCCTCTTCCGGGACAGGGGAAACAGATACGCAGTATTTT. It codes for CASSSSGTGETDTQYF.

This sequence joins TRBV2 and TRBJ1-1; D might be TRBD1 (6 bases). Germline CDR1 and CDR2: SNHLY and FYNNEI. The ends were cut back, 2 bases at V and 0 bases at J, with 10 bases in the middle. The CDR3 extends over 15 amino acids. The CDR3 protein is CASSELQGLNTEAFF. The CDR3 DNA reads TGTGCCAGCAGTGAATTACAGGGCCTGAACACTGAAGCTTTCTTT.

The chain uses TRBV6-5 and TRBJ1-6; 9 bases fit TRBD1. Per germline, CDR1 MNHEY and CDR2 SVGAGI. The CDR3 consists of 15 residues. With 4 bases clipped from V and 10 bases from J, the junction kept 8 bases outside the gene matches. The CDR3 reads CASSWGTGLGSPLHF. The CDR3 bases are TGTGCCAGCAGTTGGGGGACAGGGTTGGGATCACCCCTCCACTTT.

This clone was observed a handful of times. The chain is built from TRBV2 and TRBJ2-7; D possibly corresponds to TRBD2 (5 bases). Germline V CDR1 and CDR2: SNHLY, FYNNEI. The CDR3 is 14 amino acids. The V end lost 8 bases, the J end lost 4 bases, and 18 bases lay between the germline ends. The CDR3 loop is CASQTRARTYEQYF. CDR3 DNA sequence: TGTGCCAGCCAAACAAGAGCCAGGACTTACGAGCAGTACTTC.

The gene calls are TRBV7-8 and TRBJ1-1, with 8 nucleotides matching TRBD1. CDR1 and CDR2 (germline): SGHVS, FQNEAQ. CDR3 length: 15 amino acids. V shed 5 bases, J shed 10 bases, and the junction held 15 bases outside the gene matches. The CDR3 DNA is TGTGCCAGCAGCGTAAGGGACAGGCAGTTTAATTTAGCTTTCTTT. This gives the protein CASSVRDRQFNLAFF.

The chain couples TRBV7-9 to TRBJ2-3; D is possibly TRBD2 (5 bases). The germline gives CDR1 SEHNR, CDR2 FQNEAQ (reference sequence). CDR3 length equals 14 residues. V gave up 5 bases and J gave up 0 bases, with 9 bases separating them. As DNA, the CDR3 is TGTGCCAGCAGCCCTAGCAGAAGCACAGATACGCAGTATTTT. Amino acids: CASSPSRSTDTQYF.

The chain recombines TRBV11-3 with TRBJ1-2; D gene ambiguous. CDR3 size: 13 residues. Germline CDR1 SGHNT, CDR2 YENEEA. Trimming stripped 2 bases from V and 8 bases from J, with 12 bases between. CDR3 nucleotide sequence: TGTGCCAGCAGCTTAATGGGAGGAAGAGGCTACACCTTC. Its translation is CASSLMGGRGYTF.

This clone was seen a few times. The V call is TRBV28, the J call TRBJ1-1; D not resolved. V shed 4 bases and J shed 3 bases, with 9 bases lying between them. The CDR3 covers 13 residues. Germline V gene sequence: CDR1 MDHEN, CDR2 SYDVKM. The chain's CDR3 is CASSSTEYTEAFF. CDR3 coding DNA: TGTGCCAGCAGTTCCACCGAGTACACTGAAGCTTTCTTT.

The chain uses TRBV12-5 and TRBJ1-5; TRBD1 is a possible D gene (5 bases). Germline V gene data show CDR1 as LGHNT and CDR2 as FRNRAP. With 0 bases removed from V and 5 bases from J, the gap between germline ends came to 11 bases. This CDR3 contains 15 residues. CDR3 region: CASGLVLGGHQPQHF. DNA of the CDR3: TGTGCTAGTGGTTTGGTACTGGGGGGACATCAGCCCCAGCATTTT.

J is TRBJ2-7 and V is TRBV27; the match to TRBD2 covers 7 bases. Unmatched junction bases numbered 6, after V lost 4 bases and J lost 0 bases. The germline V gene has CDR1 MNHEY and CDR2 SMNVEV (reference sequence). This CDR3 contains 15 residues. The CDR3 here is CASSYRQRGSYEQYF. The CDR3 bases are TGTGCCAGCAGTTATCGCCAGCGGGGCTCCTACGAGCAGTACTTC.

This chain uses TRBV28 with TRBJ2-1; a possible D gene is TRBD1 (6 bases). CDR3 length: 16 residues. Germline CDR1 is MDHEN and CDR2 is SYDVKM. Trimming left V 5 bases short and J 4 bases short, with 18 bases between. The CDR3 here is CASSPSKGHQYNEQFF. In DNA form, the CDR3 reads TGTGCCAGCAGTCCGTCGAAGGGACACCAGTACAATGAGCAGTTCTTC.

This chain connects TRBV7-9 to TRBJ2-3; TRBD1 agrees at 12 bases. The V gene end was trimmed by 11 bases and the J gene end by 4 bases; junction bases not matched to a gene: 7. The germline gives CDR1 SEHNR, CDR2 FQNEAQ (reference sequence). CDR3 length: 14 amino acids. The CDR3 reads CAYTGTGGSDTQYF. DNA of the CDR3: TGTGCCTATACCGGGACAGGGGGCTCAGATACGCAGTATTTT.

V gene TRBV9 combines with J gene TRBJ2-3, with 7 bases that match TRBD2. There are 18 residues in the CDR3. V shed 3 bases and J 0 bases; nucleotides not matched to a gene: 13. CDR1 is SGDLS, CDR2 YYNGEE, per germline. CDR3 in amino acids: CASSAPWVAGSSTDTQYF. CDR3 nucleotide sequence: TGTGCCAGCAGCGCTCCCTGGGTAGCGGGCTCTAGCACAGATACGCAGTATTTT.

This clone was seen just once. V and J are TRBV6-4 and TRBJ2-1; 7 positions agree with TRBD2. V lost 3 bases and J lost 4; bases outside the gene matches: 6. Germline loops: CDR1 MRHNA, CDR2 SNTAGT. The CDR3 is 15 residues long. CDR3 protein: CASSEASSGYNEQFF. CDR3 sequence (DNA): TGTGCCAGCAGTGAAGCCTCTAGCGGATACAATGAGCAGTTCTTC.

V and J are TRBV6-1 and TRBJ1-6; TRBD1 agrees at 8 bases. Looked up from germline, CDR1 is MNHNS and CDR2 is SASEGT. The trim removed 3 bases at V and 8 bases at J, leaving 3 bases unmatched. This CDR3 region has 14 residues. Written as DNA, the CDR3 is TGTGCCAGCAGTGAGACAGGGGATTATTCACCCCTCCACTTT. Its protein product is CASSETGDYSPLHF.

The rearrangement links TRBV15 to TRBJ1-5, with 11 nucleotides matching TRBD1. This CDR3 contains 18 residues. Germline V gene lookup returns CDR1 LNHNV and CDR2 YYDKDF (reference sequence). The junction had 10 bases not matched to a gene; V was cut back by 0 bases and J by 6 bases. The CDR3: CATSRDIGQGANSQPQHF. In DNA form, the CDR3 reads TGTGCCACCAGCAGAGATATTGGACAGGGGGCTAATAGTCAGCCCCAGCATTTT. The variable domain in full, with the rest retrieved from reference TRBV15 and TRBJ1-5, is DAMVIQNPRYQVTQFGKPVTLSCSQTLNHNVMYWYQQKSSQAPKLLFHYYDKDFNNEADTPDNFQSRRPNTSFCFLDIRSPGLGDTAMYLCATSRDIGQGANSQPQHFGDGTRLSIL.

This chain joins TRBV10-1 and TRBJ1-6, with D perhaps TRBD1 (6 bases). Germline CDR1 is WNHNN and CDR2 is SYGVQD (reference sequence). V lost 6 bases and J lost 8, with 11 bases in between. The CDR3 totals 13 residues. CDR3 sequence reads: CASSRNRDSPLHF. As DNA, the CDR3 is TGCGCCAGCAGCCGAAACAGGGATTCACCCCTCCACTTT.

This sequence joins TRBV6-1 and TRBJ2-1; 7 bases are a match to TRBD2. The CDR3 is 13 residues long. Germline loops: CDR1 MNHNS, CDR2 SASEGT. V was clipped by 1 base and J by 8 bases; unmatched bases: 2. CDR3 sequence reads: CASSEGGRHEQFF. DNA of the CDR3: TGTGCCAGCAGTGAAGGCGGGAGACATGAGCAGTTCTTC.

The rearrangement joins TRBV3-1 (or the pseudogene TRBV3-2) to TRBJ2-7; 7 nucleotides line up with TRBD2. Germline V gene data show CDR1 as LGHDT and CDR2 as YNNKEL (reference sequence). CDR3 size: 17 residues. J was trimmed by 0 bases and V by 3 bases; bases with no gene match: 11. The CDR3 nucleotides are TGTGCCAGCAGCCATGACATCTTCGGGACTATCTCCTACGAGCAGTACTTC. Its protein is CASSHDIFGTISYEQYF.

This rearrangement joins TRBV10-2 to TRBJ2-2; possible D gene TRBD1, 5 bases. V gave up 6 bases and J gave up 0 bases, with 8 bases separating them. Germline V gives CDR1 WSHSY, CDR2 SAAADI. The CDR3 consists of 14 residues. CDR3 DNA sequence: TGCGCCAGCAGAGGGGCACCGAACACCGGGGAGCTGTTTTTT. It is translated as CASRGAPNTGELFF.